This T cell receptor (beta chain) was observed in a study of T cell responses to AZD1222 COVID-19 vaccine. Whole-study context: Some second doses came at about 4 weeks and others at about 12 weeks; these were pooled. Findings of the study overall: The number of AZD1222 recipients seropositive at baseline was only 5 to 7.

Libraries were prepared by immunoSEQ multiplex PCR; TCRdb keeps only in-frame clonotypes and omits some of them. The repertoire has under 80,000 clones, roughly 84% of them found once; the top ten carry around 20%. The CDR3 is 10 residues long. Trimming cost V 10 bases and J 7 bases; bases outside gene matches: 1. In its sample, this clone was seen a few times. Its antigen is as yet unknown. The V and J genes are TRBV12-3 or TRBV12-4 and TRBJ2-1; TRBD2 matches 7 bases. The material sequenced was peripheral blood, taken on day 0 of AZD1222 vaccination. This receptor was identified in an adult in good health. CDR3 amino acids: CANGRNEQFF. In DNA, the CDR3 is TGTGCCAACGGGAGGAATGAGCAGTTCTTC.